This TCR beta chain was identified in a study of cytomegalovirus exposure and HLA in healthy donors. The germline gives CDR1 DFQATT, CDR2 SNEGSKA (reference sequence). The CDR3 contains 10 residues. V shed 5 bases and J shed 10 bases, with 11 bases lying between them. PCR used 60 Vbeta primers and 13 Jbeta primers. Clones were sequenced by immunoSEQ multiplex PCR, and TCRdb holds only the in-frame ones, with some missing. The sample lists 95,000 to 100,000 clones, 65% to 80% occurring once. With respect to this clone: Its specificity is unknown.

Study-wide results and caveats: One cluster of highly shared sequence variants probably arose as a sequencing artifact. TCR beta sequences reportedly predicted most subjects' HLA-A and HLA-B alleles accurately.

The TCR originated in a man aged 55 to 69 in good health and CMV-seropositive. Sequencing was performed on PBMCs. This chain links TRBV20-1 with TRBJ1-1; D gene ambiguous. CDR3 region: CSALWATAFF. For the CDR3, the DNA is TGCAGTGCTCTTTGGGCGACAGCTTTCTTT.